Each of the 18 T cell receptor beta chains below was sequenced from the same sample in a study of T cell repertoires in cytomegalovirus infection. TCRdb recomputed calls from the reads with MiXCR, one row per CDR3 protein. The sample gives around 490,000 distinct CDR3 sequences, 26% of which show up once; 13% is in the top ten. Source material: PBMCs. The receptor set was obtained from a human donor in good health (CMV status not recorded). Some clones in this sample may be carry-over from other donors' samples.

The chain has TRBV28 and TRBJ1-1; no clear D gene. Trimming shortened V by 2 bases and J by 4 bases, and 11 bases separated the two germline ends. The CDR3 contains 14 residues. From germline, CDR1 is MDHEN and CDR2 SYDVKM. The CDR3 spells CASSLVRGRTEAFF. DNA of the CDR3: TGTGCCAGCAGTTTAGTCCGGGGTCGCACTGAAGCTTTCTTT.

At least ten counts were recorded for this clonotype. The gene calls are TRBV7-8 and TRBJ2-1; weak D call: TRBD1 (6 bases). Trimming took off 1 base at V and 6 bases at J, with 19 bases between the two ends. Germline V gene data show CDR1 as SGHVS and CDR2 as FQNEAQ. There are 17 residues in the CDR3. The CDR3 here is CASSLGPGVLRGNEQFF. The CDR3 nucleotides are TGTGCCAGCAGCTTAGGACCAGGGGTCCTTCGGGGCAATGAGCAGTTCTTC.

The J gene is TRBJ2-1, the V gene TRBV20-1, with D possibly being TRBD1 or TRBD2 (5 bases each). V was trimmed by 3 bases and J by 7 bases, leaving 10 bases between them. Per the germline V gene, CDR1 is DFQATT and CDR2 is SNEGSKA (reference sequence). The CDR3 runs 12 residues. CDR3 protein: CSASGAGNEQFF. CDR3 DNA: TGCAGTGCTAGCGGGGCCGGAAATGAGCAGTTCTTC.

There are many counts of this clonotype. The genes are TRBV7-9 and TRBJ2-7; 8 positions agree with TRBD1. The V segment lost 5 bases and the J segment 6 bases; nucleotides outside the gene matches: 3. This CDR3 has 12 amino acids. From germline, CDR1 is SEHNR and CDR2 FQNEAQ (reference sequence). This chain's CDR3 is CASSHDRGEQYV. CDR3 bases: TGTGCCAGCAGCCACGACAGGGGCGAGCAGTACGTC.

This clonotype was detected ten times or more. V is TRBV7-9 and J is TRBJ2-1; D is unclear. The CDR3 covers 12 residues. Germline V gene lookup returns CDR1 SEHNR and CDR2 FQNEAQ (reference sequence). With 3 bases removed from V and 5 bases from J, the gap between germline ends came to 5 bases. CDR3 nucleotides: TGTGCCAGCAGCTTCGGGCACAATGAGCAGTTCTTC. The encoded protein is CASSFGHNEQFF. The whole variable domain, remainder taken from reference TRBV7-9 and TRBJ2-1, is DTGVSQNPRHKITKRGQNVTFRCDPISEHNRLYWYRQTLGQGPEFLTYFQNEAQLEKSRLLSDRFSAERPKGSFSTLEIQRTEQGDSAMYLCASSFGHNEQFFGPGTRLTVL.

The chain employs TRBV9 and TRBJ2-3; D is uncertain. Germline CDR1 and CDR2: SGDLS and YYNGEE. This CDR3 has 13 amino acids. The V and J ends lost 4 bases and 2 bases respectively, with 8 bases between them. The CDR3 loop reads CASSPSPTDTQYF. DNA for the CDR3: TGTGCCAGCAGCCCCTCGCCCACAGATACGCAGTATTTT.

The sample holds many counts of this clonotype. The rearrangement uses TRBV7-2 and TRBJ2-2; no clear D gene. V dropped 5 bases and J dropped 8 bases, with 6 bases sitting between them. Germline V gene data show CDR1 as SGHTA and CDR2 as FQGNSA. This CDR3 region has 11 residues. The CDR3 protein is CASSAQGELFF. CDR3 in DNA: TGTGCCAGCAGCGCGCAGGGGGAGCTGTTTTTT.

This clonotype was picked up many times. This rearrangement joins TRBV7-2 to TRBJ2-1; D is undetermined. This CDR3 has 13 residues. The V end lost 3 bases, the J end lost 7 bases, and 10 bases lay between the germline ends. CDR1 is SGHTA, CDR2 FQGNSA, per germline. The CDR3 region is CASSLFLGNEQFF. CDR3 nucleotides: TGTGCCAGCAGCTTGTTCCTTGGTAATGAGCAGTTCTTC.

This clonotype was counted at least ten times. The DNA for the CDR3 is TGTGCCAGCAGCGGCGGGAATAACAAGGGCAGGGCTCAGTACTACAATGAGCAGTTCTTC. Its translation: CASSGGNNKGRAQYYNEQFF. J is TRBJ2-1 and V is TRBV7-9; D might be TRBD2 (6 bases). The germline gives CDR1 SEHNR, CDR2 FQNEAQ (reference sequence). The V and J ends lost 5 bases and 3 bases respectively, with 29 bases between them. CDR3 length: 20 amino acids.

The chain employs TRBV29-1 and TRBJ2-1, with 11 bases aligning to TRBD2. This CDR3 comprises 18 residues. In germline, CDR1 is SQVTM, CDR2 ANQGSEA. The CDR3 region has the DNA TGCAGTACAGCAGCCACTAGCGGGAGCGGGGGGGAGGGGAATGAGCAGTTCTTC. This codes for CSTAATSGSGGEGNEQFF.

Concerning this clonotype itself: One end of the junction is discordant with germline, which a read error may explain. The chain recombines TRBV12-3 or TRBV12-4 with TRBJ2-4; 11 bases match TRBD2. This CDR3 region has 15 residues. DNA of the CDR3: TGTGCCAGCAGATTAGCGGGAGGGCCTCCGGGCATTCAGTACTTC. It is translated as CASRLAGGPPGIQYF.

This clonotype was recorded a few times. The CDR3 DNA reads as TGCAGTGCCGCGGGGGGGAATTCACCCCTCCACTTT. Its translation is CSAAGGNSPLHF. The gene calls are TRBV20-1 and TRBJ1-6; tentatively, D is TRBD1 (5 bases). V lost 6 bases and J 7 bases, leaving 10 bases between the germline ends. There are 12 residues in the CDR3. Germline CDR1 reads DFQATT; CDR2 reads SNEGSKA (reference sequence).

This chain joins TRBV6-2 or TRBV6-3 and TRBJ1-1, with D hard to call. V lost 5 bases and J lost 2, with 12 bases in between. The length of the CDR3 is 14 residues. Looked up from germline, CDR1 is MNHEY and CDR2 is SVGEGT. The CDR3 DNA reads TGTGCCAGCAGTGCCTCCCGGGCTAACACTGAAGCTTTCTTT. Residues: CASSASRANTEAFF.

This clonotype has at least ten counts. The chain combines TRBV7-8 with TRBJ2-1, with a weak D call TRBD2 (6 bases). This CDR3 is built from 13 residues. Trimming removed 2 bases at V and 10 bases at J, with 12 bases between. CDR1 and CDR2 (germline): SGHVS, FQNEAQ. CDR3 sequence reads: CASSLLGEAEQFF. The CDR3 bases are TGTGCCAGCAGCTTACTTGGGGAGGCCGAGCAGTTCTTC. Combining the CDR3 with reference TRBV7-8 and TRBJ2-1 gives the whole variable domain GAGVSQSPRYKVAKRGQDVALRCDPISGHVSLFWYQQALGQGPEFLTYFQNEAQLDKSGLPSDRFFAERPEGSVSTLKIQRTQQEDSAVYLCASSLLGEAEQFFGPGTRLTVL.

This clonotype came up a few times. This sequence joins TRBV6-2 or TRBV6-3 and TRBJ1-2, with D perhaps matching TRBD1 (6 bases). Germline V lookup: CDR1 MNHEY, CDR2 SVGEGT. V lost 5 bases to trimming and J lost 5 bases, with 24 bases between them. This CDR3 has 17 residues. The chain's CDR3 is CASSPSEGDSIRYGYTF. CDR3 sequence (DNA): TGTGCCAGCAGTCCGTCGGAGGGGGACTCCATTCGGTATGGCTACACCTTC.

CDR3 region: CASTQYGEQFF. The CDR3 DNA sequence: TGTGCCAGCACTCAGTACGGCGAGCAGTTCTTC. The chain combines TRBV7-9 with TRBJ2-1; D remains ambiguous. The CDR3 spans 11 residues. Trimming pared 7 bases from V and 10 bases from J, leaving 11 bases between. Germline V CDR1 and CDR2: SEHNR, FQNEAQ (reference sequence).

This clonotype has more than one count but fewer than ten. The V gene is TRBV11-2, the J gene TRBJ2-5; D remains unclear. The ends were cut back, 4 bases at V and 5 bases at J, with 8 bases in the middle. Germline loops: CDR1 SGHAT, CDR2 FQNNGV. The CDR3 length is 12 residues. The CDR3 DNA is TGTGCCAGCAGCTCAGTCTCCGAGACCCAGTACTTC. Translating gives CASSSVSETQYF.

This clonotype was seen repeatedly, ten times or more. The chain recombines TRBV7-2 with TRBJ2-7, with 7 nucleotides matching TRBD1. The CDR3 length is 14 residues. Trimming cost V 0 bases and J 6 bases; bases outside gene matches: 5. Germline V gene sequence: CDR1 SGHTA, CDR2 FQGNSA. Written as DNA, the CDR3 is TGTGCCAGCAGCTTAGCGGGGGACAGCGGCGAGCAGTACGTC. Its protein product is CASSLAGDSGEQYV.